These 20 T cell receptor beta chains came from one sample sequenced in a study of tumor-infiltrating lymphocytes in oesophageal squamous cell carcinoma. TCRdb itself ran the PCR reads through MiXCR, one entry per CDR3 protein. This table holds almost 20,000 distinct CDR3 sequences, more than 35% found once. The sample consisted of esophageal tumor tissue. These receptors originate from a male donor with esophageal squamous cell carcinoma.

The gene calls are TRBV11-2 and TRBJ2-3; D possibly corresponds to TRBD1 (6 bases). This CDR3 region has 12 residues. Per the germline V gene, CDR1 is SGHAT and CDR2 is FQNNGV. V shed 5 bases and J shed 7 bases, with 10 bases lying between them. For the CDR3, the DNA is TGTGCCAGCAGCCTGGACAGCTATACGCAGTATTTT. Amino acid sequence: CASSLDSYTQYF.

V and J are TRBV7-3 and TRBJ2-1, with 12 bases lining up with TRBD2. Germline V gene sequence: CDR1 SGHTA, CDR2 FQGTGA. The CDR3 has 15 residues. J lost 8 bases, V lost 5 bases, and 7 bases had no gene match. Here the CDR3 reads CASSKTSGSRDEQFF. CDR3 nucleotide sequence: TGTGCCAGCAGCAAGACTAGCGGGAGTCGGGATGAGCAGTTCTTC.

The chain has TRBV6-6 and TRBJ1-4, with a weak D call TRBD1 (6 bases). Germline assignment: CDR1 MNHNY and CDR2 SVGAGI (reference sequence). The CDR3 covers 13 residues. V was shortened by 6 bases and J by 8 bases, with 13 bases between the two germline ends. DNA of the CDR3: TGTGCCAGCAGGTCACAGGGCCCGGAAAAACTGTTTTTT. Its protein product is CASRSQGPEKLFF.

The rearrangement joins TRBV2 to TRBJ1-5; D is perhaps TRBD1 (5 bases). V lost 4 bases to trimming and J lost 15 bases, with 19 bases between them. The CDR3 is made up of 13 amino acids. Germline loops: CDR1 SNHLY, CDR2 FYNNEI. CDR3 DNA sequence: TGTGCCAGCAGTGGGCGGGGCCGGGCCAGCGCGCATTTT. Amino acid sequence: CASSGRGRASAHF.

This clonotype was picked up many times. The chain links TRBV7-9 to TRBJ1-1; D unresolved. Trimming took off 1 base at V and 9 bases at J, with 15 bases between the two ends. The CDR3 contains 14 residues. Per the germline V gene, CDR1 is SEHNR and CDR2 is FQNEAQ (reference sequence). Here the CDR3 DNA reads TGTGCCAGCAGCTTAGTCCCACAGCTCCCACAAGCTTTCTTT. Protein product: CASSLVPQLPQAFF.

Only a few counts were recorded for this clonotype. The genes are TRBV12-3 or TRBV12-4 and TRBJ2-7; D is uncertain. The V and J ends lost 6 bases and 2 bases respectively, with 11 bases between them. This CDR3 is built from 13 residues. This CDR3 reads CASSPSGTYEQYF. In nucleotides, the CDR3 is TGTGCCAGCAGCCCTAGTGGAACCTACGAGCAGTACTTC.

This clonotype came up a few times. The J gene is TRBJ2-1, the V gene TRBV28; D possibly corresponds to TRBD1 (6 bases). The DNA end favors TRBJ2-7, so the J call may be wrong. The germline CDR1 and CDR2 sequences are MDHEN and SYDVKM. The CDR3 extends over 13 amino acids. CDR3 region: CASSSQGYNEQYF. The CDR3 DNA is TGTGCCAGCAGTTCACAGGGTTACAATGAGCAGTACTTC.

The rearrangement joins TRBV6-5 to TRBJ2-7; 11 bases line up with TRBD2. The DNA end lines up better with TRBJ2-1; the J call may be wrong. The germline V gene encodes CDR1 MNHEY and CDR2 SVGAGI. CDR3 length: 15 amino acids. The CDR3 sequence: CASSWLAGGGDEQFF. The CDR3 coding sequence is TGTGCCAGCAGTTGGCTAGCGGGAGGCGGTGATGAGCAGTTCTTC.

This clonotype has a handful of counts. This sequence joins TRBV4-1 and TRBJ2-5, with 7 bases identical to TRBD1. The J call could be wrong; TRBJ2-7 is a better fit for the DNA end. CDR3 length: 15 amino acids. Per germline, CDR1 MGHRA and CDR2 YSYEKL. The CDR3 protein is CASSQSGTAPYEQYF. The DNA of the CDR3 is TGCGCCAGCAGCCAATCCGGGACAGCTCCCTACGAGCAGTACTTC.

The V and J genes are TRBV7-8 and TRBJ2-7, with D tentatively TRBD2 (5 bases). The V and J ends lost 5 bases and 3 bases respectively, with 5 bases between them. This CDR3 contains 11 residues. Germline lookup yields CDR1 SGHVS and CDR2 FQNEAQ. The CDR3 DNA reads TGTGCCAGCAGCGACTACTACGAGCAGTACTTC. It encodes CASSDYYEQYF.

This clonotype was recorded only once. The rearrangement joins TRBV7-8 to TRBJ2-5; maybe TRBD2 (6 bases). The end of the DNA fits TRBJ2-1 better, so the J call may be wrong. The CDR3 is 14 amino acids. Germline V CDR1 and CDR2: SGHVS, FQNEAQ. CDR3 nucleotides: TGTGCCAGCAGCTTAGGTCTCTGGGGGGATGAGCAGTTCTTC. This encodes CASSLGLWGDEQFF.

The chain carries TRBV20-1 and TRBJ1-5, with D hard to call. The CDR3 sequence is 13 residues long. V shed 2 bases and J shed 5 bases, with 10 bases lying between them. Per the germline V gene, CDR1 is DFQATT and CDR2 is SNEGSKA (reference sequence). Written as DNA, the CDR3 is TGCAGTGCTAGAAAGGCCACCTATCAGCCCCAGCATTTT. Protein: CSARKATYQPQHF.

The table lists this clonotype with a few counts. The chain employs TRBV5-6 and TRBJ2-3; D perhaps matches TRBD2 (5 bases). The J call may be in error: the DNA end matches TRBJ2-7 better. Germline V lookup: CDR1 SGHDT, CDR2 YYEEEE. The CDR3 runs to 13 residues. Here the CDR3 reads CASSFLGTGEQYF. In DNA form, the CDR3 reads TGTGCCAGCAGCTTCTTGGGCACGGGGGAGCAGTACTTC.

Concerning this clonotype itself: Being one base from a much bigger clone, this may be a read error. The chain links TRBV19 to TRBJ2-6, with 8 bases matching TRBD2. The J call may be incorrect, as the DNA end agrees better with TRBJ2-1. This CDR3 has 14 residues. CDR1 and CDR2 from the germline V gene are LNHDA and SQIVND (reference sequence). In DNA form, the CDR3 reads TGTGCCAGTAGTGATAGCGGGGTCTCCTACGAGCAGTTCTTC. Translating gives CASSDSGVSYEQFF.

The chain is built from TRBV2 and TRBJ2-3, with a weak D call TRBD2 (6 bases). V gave up 10 bases and J gave up 0 bases, with 8 bases separating them. CDR3 size: 12 residues. CDR1 and CDR2 (germline): SNHLY, FYNNEI. The CDR3 region is CATRGSTDTQYF. The CDR3 DNA reads TGTGCCACCCGGGGGAGCACAGATACGCAGTATTTT.

This clonotype was seen just once. The junction departs from germline at one end; a sequencing error may be responsible. The chain links TRBV6-6 to TRBJ2-6; 12 bases map to TRBD1. The CDR3 loop spans 17 amino acids. The germline gives CDR1 MNHNY, CDR2 SVGAGI (reference sequence). The DNA for the CDR3 is TGTGCCAGCAAGGGGACAGGGGGCCCGTTTTATAATTCACCCCTCCACTTC. Translation gives CASKGTGGPFYNSPLHF.

The chain is built from TRBV19 and TRBJ1-2; 7 bases line up with TRBD1. The CDR3 contains 16 residues. CDR1 is LNHDA and CDR2 is SQIVND in the germline V gene (reference sequence). The V and J ends lost 3 bases and 2 bases, in that order; junction bases with no gene match: 9. CDR3 sequence: CASSMEVTGINYGYTF. The CDR3 nucleotides read TGTGCCAGTAGTATGGAAGTGACAGGGATCAACTATGGCTACACCTTC.

This rearrangement joins TRBV24-1 to TRBJ2-1; 8 bases map to TRBD2. Germline-derived CDR1 and CDR2 are KGHDR and SFDVKD. The CDR3 has 16 amino acids. After removal of 4 bases from V and 6 bases from J, the junction contained 10 bases not matched to a gene. DNA for the CDR3: TGTGCCACCAGTGAGCCTCGGGGGGGAACTGGCAATGAGCAGTTCTTC. Translated: CATSEPRGGTGNEQFF.

This clonotype was observed many times. V usage is TRBV6-1 and J usage is TRBJ1-4, with D unclear. The germline CDR1 and CDR2 sequences are MNHNS and SASEGT. CDR3 length: 12 amino acids. Trimming shortened V by 8 bases and J by 9 bases, and 13 bases separated the two germline ends. The CDR3 reads CASANQGQKLFF. The CDR3 DNA is TGTGCCAGCGCAAACCAAGGTCAAAAACTGTTTTTT.

A note on this clonotype: The final CDR3 position lacks the conserved phenylalanine or tryptophan, pointing to a likely read error. The DNA is left out, because the CDR3 cannot be placed on it with certainty; the CDR3 is given as TCRdb lists it. The CDR3 loop reads CASSFLEGLAG. The chain recombines TRBV12-3 or TRBV12-4 with TRBJ2-3; the table's D call, TRBD2, was not checked against the DNA. The CDR3 has 11 amino acids, counting both end residues.